These T cell receptor beta chains were read from a single sample in a study of OX40 agonist ivuxolimab in advanced cancers. Profiled with immunoSEQ multiplex PCR; TCRdb holds only in-frame clones, not every one. The sample holds more than 55,000 clones, about 85% seen once. The material was CD4+ or CD8+ T cells sorted from blood, obtained in a trial of the OX40 agonist ivuxolimab. These receptors all stem from an adult with an advanced solid tumor such as melanoma, head and neck, liver or kidney cancer. Each CDR3 is given with its conserved first and last residue. D genes are given only for firm matches. The size field is filled for only some rows; it gives once, few, many or a size class.

clone_size,v_call,d_call,j_call,cdr3_nt,cdr3_aa
.,TRBV18,TRBD1,TRBJ2-1,TGTGCCAGCTCACCCGGACAGGGGAGGAATGAGCAGTTCTTC,CASSPGQGRNEQFF
.,TRBV11-2,.,TRBJ2-3,TGTGCCAGCAGCTGGGGGGCGGGGTTCACAGATACGCAGTATTTT,CASSWGAGFTDTQYF
.,TRBV5-1,.,TRBJ2-6,TGCGCCAGCAGCGCAGGACAGACCTTTTCTGGGGCCAACGTCCTGACTTTC,CASSAGQTFSGANVLTF
.,TRBV19,.,TRBJ2-3,TGTGCCAGTTCAGGGGCATCGAGGGATACGCAGTATTTT,CASSGASRDTQYF
.,TRBV4-1,TRBD2,TRBJ2-3,TGCGCCAGCAGCCAACGACTAGCGGGGAGAGAGGCCGGTACGCAGTATTTT,CASSQRLAGREAGTQYF
.,TRBV7-6,.,TRBJ1-3,TGTGCCAGCAGCTTTGGCGGGACTCTTGCTGGAAACACCATATATTTT,CASSFGGTLAGNTIYF
.,TRBV6-1,.,TRBJ1-3,TGTGCCAGCAGTGCCGTCAGGGCCTCTGGAAACACCATATATTTT,CASSAVRASGNTIYF
few,TRBV7-2,.,TRBJ1-6,TGTGCCAGCAGCTCCATCGGTCCTAATTCACCCCTCCACTTT,CASSSIGPNSPLHF
.,TRBV5-4,TRBD2,TRBJ2-5,TGTGCCAGCAGCTTGGATTCAGCGGGGGGCCAAGAGACCCAGTACTTC,CASSLDSAGGQETQYF
few,TRBV21-1,.,TRBJ1-5,TGTGCCAGCGTGAGGGGGGATCAGCCCCAGCATTTT,CASVRGDQPQHF
.,TRBV7-9,TRBD2,TRBJ2-1,TGTGCCAGCAGCGAGCTAGCGGGAGGAACCTACAATGAGCAGTTCTTC,CASSELAGGTYNEQFF